This entry lists 13 T cell receptor beta chains sequenced from one sample in a study of patients and donors after allogeneic stem cell transplantation. TCRdb processed the RT-PCR reads anew with MiXCR; each CDR3 protein has one entry. The sample comprises fewer than 25,000 distinct CDR3 sequences, approximately 42% of which are singletons, and over 70% rests with the top ten. The sequenced sample consisted of blood, either unsorted or a sorted T cell fraction (not recorded which). These receptors were collected from a human donor who was either an allogeneic HSCT recipient or a stem cell or donor lymphocyte infusion donor (not recorded which). It is not recorded whose cells these are; they may come from a transplant donor.

A note on this clonotype: Germline and junction disagree at one end, which may indicate a read error. The genes are TRBV12-3 or TRBV12-4 and TRBJ1-5; the match to TRBD1 covers 8 bases. The CDR3 loop spans 18 amino acids. Written as DNA, the CDR3 is TGTGCCAGCAGCTTAGACAGGGGAGGGCTTTATAGCAATCAGCCCCAGCATTTT. Its protein product is CASSLDRGGLYSNQPQHF.

The chain couples TRBV10-2 to TRBJ2-2, with D possibly matching TRBD2 (6 bases). The CDR3 consists of 15 residues. Germline values: CDR1 WSHSY, CDR2 SAAADI. V was cut by 3 bases and J by 3 bases, with 11 bases left in between. The CDR3 DNA follows: TGCGCCAGCAGTGAAGGGACTCTTTACACCGGGGAGCTGTTTTTT. Encoded protein: CASSEGTLYTGELFF.

DNA for the CDR3: TGCAGTGCTAGAGGAAAAGGCAGCATGAACACTGAAGCTTTCTTT. This gives the protein CSARGKGSMNTEAFF. The V and J genes are TRBV20-1 and TRBJ1-1, with unresolved D. Trimming took off 1 base at V and 0 bases at J, with 12 bases between the two ends. CDR1 is DFQATT, CDR2 SNEGSKA, per germline (reference sequence). The CDR3 contains 15 residues.

A few counts support this clonotype. Here the CDR3 reads CASSSGRGNEQFF. The DNA for the CDR3 is TGTGCCAGCAGCTCGGGACGGGGCAATGAGCAGTTCTTC. J is TRBJ2-1 and V is TRBV7-2; D possibly uses TRBD1 or TRBD2 (5 bases each). There are 13 residues in the CDR3. Germline CDR1 reads SGHTA; CDR2 reads FQGNSA. V was trimmed by 4 bases and J by 6 bases, leaving 10 bases between them.

V gene TRBV28 combines with J gene TRBJ2-1, with D perhaps matching TRBD1 (6 bases). The V gene's germline CDR1 is MDHEN and CDR2 SYDVKM. Trimming pared 6 bases from V and 5 bases from J, leaving 8 bases between. CDR3 length equals 12 residues. CDR3 region: CASRYRDNEQFF. Here the CDR3 DNA reads TGTGCCAGCAGGTACAGGGACAATGAGCAGTTCTTC. Drawing the rest from reference TRBV28 and TRBJ2-1, the complete variable domain is DVKVTQSSRYLVKRTGEKVFLECVQDMDHENMFWYRQDPGLGLRLIYFSYDVKMKEKGDIPEGYSVSREKKERFSLILESASTNQTSMYLCASRYRDNEQFFGPGTRLTVL.

This clonotype was detected a few times. This chain connects TRBV10-3 to TRBJ1-6; perhaps TRBD1 as D (6 bases). Germline lookup yields CDR1 ENHRY and CDR2 SYGVKD. This CDR3 spans 12 amino acids. V dropped 8 bases and J dropped 5 bases, with 7 bases sitting between them. The CDR3 coding sequence is TGTGCCATCCGACAGGATAATTCACCCCTCCACTTT. Translated, it gives CAIRQDNSPLHF.

The rearrangement links TRBV5-1 to TRBJ1-2; D possibly corresponds to TRBD1 (5 bases). Germline loops: CDR1 SGHRS, CDR2 YFSETQ. This CDR3 region has 14 residues. Trimming left V 0 bases short and J 5 bases short, with 11 bases between. Written as DNA, the CDR3 is TGCGCCAGCAGCTTGGTGGAGACAGTTTATGGCTACACCTTC. It is translated as CASSLVETVYGYTF.

The rearrangement uses TRBV11-3 and TRBJ2-2; D is undetermined. Germline CDR1 SGHNT, CDR2 YENEEA. This CDR3 has 13 amino acids. V was trimmed by 2 bases and J by 4 bases, leaving 5 bases between them. The CDR3 coding sequence is TGTGCCAGCAGCTTATACGGCACCGGGGAGCTGTTTTTT. Amino acids: CASSLYGTGELFF.

The gene calls are TRBV25-1 and TRBJ2-4; a weak D match, TRBD1 (5 bases). The V gene's germline CDR1 is MGHDK and CDR2 SYGVNS. V lost 5 bases and J 0 bases, leaving 20 bases between the germline ends. The CDR3 spans 18 residues. The CDR3 sequence: CASSRSVGATLAKNIQYF. In DNA, the CDR3 is TGTGCCAGCAGTCGATCAGTTGGGGCAACTCTAGCCAAAAACATTCAGTACTTC.

The chain employs TRBV6-5 and TRBJ1-2; the D gene is possibly TRBD1 (6 bases). Between the trimmed V and J ends, which lost 4 bases and 7 bases, there was a span of 22 bases. CDR1 and CDR2 (germline): MNHEY, SVGAGI. The CDR3 has 16 amino acids. CDR3 sequence reads: CASSLSPRQVLCGYTF. DNA of the CDR3: TGTGCCAGCAGTTTAAGCCCCCGACAGGTTCTCTGTGGCTACACCTTC.

This clonotype turned up a few times. DNA of the CDR3: TGTGCCAGCAGGAGTACAGGGGGCCGTTCGTATGGGGAGCAGTACTTC. Residues: CASRSTGGRSYGEQYF. V and J are TRBV6-1 and TRBJ2-7, with 9 positions matching TRBD1. Germline CDR1 reads MNHNS; CDR2 reads SASEGT. Unmatched junction bases numbered 16, after V lost 6 bases and J lost 7 bases. This CDR3 is 16 amino acids long.

The chain has TRBV20-1 and TRBJ1-5; possibly TRBD1 for D (5 bases). Germline CDR1 and CDR2: DFQATT and SNEGSKA (reference sequence). This CDR3 spans 15 amino acids. Trimming took 0 bases from V and 1 from J, leaving 10 bases between them. This chain's CDR3 is CSARETAWSNQPQHF. CDR3 DNA sequence: TGCAGTGCTAGAGAGACAGCCTGGAGCAATCAGCCCCAGCATTTT.

Only a few counts were recorded for this clonotype. The chain combines TRBV5-1 with TRBJ1-4, with 7 bases aligning to TRBD1. The CDR3 runs to 14 residues. Looked up from germline, CDR1 is SGHRS and CDR2 is YFSETQ. The J segment lost 8 bases and the V segment lost 4 bases, leaving 8 bases of the junction unmatched. The CDR3 coding sequence is TGCGCCAGCAGCCCGGTAGGGGGCAAGGAAAAACTGTTTTTT. Encoded protein: CASSPVGGKEKLFF.